The sample holds a few counts of the clone carrying this T cell receptor beta chain. A read error may produce the germline difference seen at one junction end. From germline, CDR1 is LNHNV and CDR2 YYDKDF (reference sequence). The CDR3 loop spans 15 amino acids. These data come from a study of neurological immune-mediated disorders. TCRdb itself ran the 5' RACE reads through MiXCR, one entry per CDR3 protein. The table records 45,000 to 55,000 distinct CDR3 sequences, more than 3.5% of them present only once. The sequenced material came from PBMCs. This TCR was sampled from a man aged 55 to 69 with multiple sclerosis. The rearrangement uses TRBV15 and TRBJ1-3; 7 bases align to TRBD1. CDR3 sequence reads: CVTSRVTGSGNTIYF. The CDR3 DNA follows: TGTGTCACCAGCAGGGTGACAGGGTCTGGAAACACCATATATTTT.